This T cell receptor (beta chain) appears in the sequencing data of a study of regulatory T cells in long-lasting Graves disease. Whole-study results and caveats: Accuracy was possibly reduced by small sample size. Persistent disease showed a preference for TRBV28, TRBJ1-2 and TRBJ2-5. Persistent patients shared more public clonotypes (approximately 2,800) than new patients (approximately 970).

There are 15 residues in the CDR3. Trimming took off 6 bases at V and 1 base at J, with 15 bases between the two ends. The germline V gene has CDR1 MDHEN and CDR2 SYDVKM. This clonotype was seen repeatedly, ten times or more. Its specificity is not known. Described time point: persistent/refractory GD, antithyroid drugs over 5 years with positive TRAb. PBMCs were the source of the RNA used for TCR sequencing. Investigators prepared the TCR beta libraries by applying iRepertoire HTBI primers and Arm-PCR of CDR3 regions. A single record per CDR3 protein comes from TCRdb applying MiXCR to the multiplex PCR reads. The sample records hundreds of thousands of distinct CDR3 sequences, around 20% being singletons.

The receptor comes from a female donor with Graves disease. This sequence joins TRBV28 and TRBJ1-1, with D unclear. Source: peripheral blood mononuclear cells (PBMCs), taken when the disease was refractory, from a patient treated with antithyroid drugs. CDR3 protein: CASSLLRLSNTEAFF. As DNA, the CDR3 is TGTGCCAGCAGCCTTTTAAGGCTTTCGAACACTGAAGCTTTCTTT.